This T cell receptor (beta chain) was sequenced in a study of OX40 agonist ivuxolimab in advanced cancers. As for the study in general: Patients received ivuxolimab, an agonistic anti-OX40 (CD134) antibody. The mean age was about 57 years, ranging from about 23 to 79, with 65% to 90% of participants male.

The CDR3 has 14 amino acids. Trimming removed 1 base from V and 6 bases from J; junction bases left unmatched: 4. Germline CDR1 and CDR2: MNHNS and SASEGT. TCRdb's table, derived via immunoSEQ multiplex PCR, lists solely in-frame clones and lacks some. The sample records roughly 93,000 clones, under 85% being singletons. The chain combines TRBV6-1 with TRBJ2-5; 8 nucleotides match TRBD2. Sequenced here: CD4+ or CD8+ T cells sorted from blood, sampled in a trial of the OX40 agonist ivuxolimab. The TCR sequence derives from an adult with an advanced solid tumor such as melanoma, head and neck, liver or kidney cancer. CDR3 protein: CASSEGAGVQTQYF. The CDR3 DNA follows: TGTGCCAGCAGTGAAGGAGCGGGGGTACAGACCCAGTACTTC.